This T cell receptor beta chain was found in a study of T cell repertoires in cytomegalovirus infection. Whole-study context: Based on public TCR beta signatures, there were indications of CMV infection and of a matching HLA type.

The CDR3 extends over 13 amino acids. V lost 4 bases and J lost 7, with 14 bases in between. CDR1 and CDR2 from the germline V gene are SGHVT and SQSDAQ. Notes on this clonotype: Its target is unknown.

TCRdb redid the calling of the reads with MiXCR, one entry per CDR3 protein. The sample gives about 78,000 distinct CDR3 sequences, roughly 40% of which show up once; 90% to 95% is in the top ten. Findings of the study overall: Dominant in the ex vivo response were TCR beta clonotypes restricted by HLA-C and specific for CMV.

The TCR originated in a human donor in good health (CMV status not recorded). Some clones in this sample may be carry-over from other donors' samples. The rearrangement links TRBV7-4 to TRBJ2-7; D gene ambiguous. The source material was CD8+ T cells from cultured PBMCs, sampled from culture after CMV antigen stimulation. The CDR3 protein is CASSSRAEWEQYF. The CDR3 DNA sequence: TGTGCCAGCAGCTCCAGAGCAGAGTGGGAGCAGTACTTC.